This T cell receptor (beta chain) is from a study of T cell changes during pregnancy in multiple sclerosis (dated by TCRdb to between 2018 and 2021). Looking at the study overall: The study looked at changes in the T cell repertoire across pregnancy in women with multiple sclerosis.

Library construction relied on the immunoSEQ multiplex PCR assay. TCRdb re-hosts the immuneACCESS table, in-frame sequences only. Its copies lack some clones; in the studies checked, an unresolved V gene accounts for under half of them, and the cause for the rest is not known. This sample lists some 99,000 clones; 90% to 95% were detected once. The biggest ten clones account for roughly 2% of the sample. About this clone: What antigen it recognizes has not been identified. The record has no base qualities; no much larger clone is one base away.

V lost 1 base and J lost 6 bases, and the count of bases not matched to a germline gene is 6. The CDR3 holds 15 amino acids from the cysteine to the phenylalanine. Here the CDR3 DNA is all that survives: 45 bases in frame from base 1. From a lookup of the germline V gene, CDR1 and CDR2 are SGHRS and YFSETQ. The material was peripheral blood, obtained after pregnancy. The rearrangement combines TRBV5-1 with TRBJ2-2; TRBD1 lines up with 7 middle nucleotides. The clonotype was recovered from a female donor in good health, enrolled as a control in a pregnancy study. The nucleotide sequence reads TGCGCCAGCAGCTTGACAGGGGACACGGCCGGGGAGCTGTTTTTT. This sequence encodes CASSLTGDTAGELFF.